This T cell receptor beta chain was sequenced in a study of T-cell reconstitution after alpha-beta-depleted transplantation in children. This clonotype was observed at least ten times. CDR3 size: 13 residues. Trimming left V 4 bases short and J 8 bases short, with 12 bases between. Germline values: CDR1 LGHNA, CDR2 YNFKEQ. It was with unique molecular identifiers that the TCRbeta library was prepared. TCRdb re-called the PCR reads with MiXCR, one entry per CDR3 protein. The sample consists of some 240,000 distinct CDR3 sequences, approximately 9.8% of them appearing once. V gene TRBV4-2 combines with J gene TRBJ2-1; D perhaps matches TRBD2 (5 bases). The TCR was taken from a human donor who donated a stem cell graft to a child with SCID. Sequencing used PBMCs from the stem cell graft donor, obtained from the stem cell graft. The CDR3 coding sequence is TGTGCCAGCAGCCCCCGGGCCGGGGATGAGCAGTTCTTC. It specifies CASSPRAGDEQFF.